A single sample gave rise to the 18 T cell receptor beta chains below, sequenced in a study of blood T cell repertoires in COVID-19. Assay used: immunoSEQ multiplex PCR; TCRdb lists only in-frame clones, some missing. The sample records about 390,000 clones, around nine tenths being singletons. The sequencing sample was made of PBMCs or T cells enriched from blood (not recorded which). The receptors originated from a woman between 50 and 59 years old who had recovered from COVID-19.

The rearrangement uses TRBV29-1 and TRBJ1-2; no firm D call. Trimming pared 2 bases from V and 6 bases from J, leaving 16 bases between. The CDR3 contains 14 residues. Germline CDR1 reads SQVTM; CDR2 reads ANQGSEA. CDR3 sequence (DNA): TGCAGCGTTGAACCTATTTTCACGTCGGATGGCTACACCTTC. As protein: CSVEPIFTSDGYTF.

The chain joins TRBV27 to TRBJ1-4; D gene uncertain. V was shortened by 7 bases and J by 10 bases, with 19 bases between the two germline ends. Per germline, CDR1 MNHEY and CDR2 SMNVEV (reference sequence). The CDR3 has 14 residues. CDR3 in amino acids: CASTKLSGSGKLFF. In nucleotides, the CDR3 is TGTGCCAGCACAAAATTAAGTGGGAGTGGAAAACTGTTTTTT.

The genes are TRBV2 and TRBJ1-1, with TRBD1 as a possible D gene (6 bases). Germline CDR1 SNHLY, CDR2 FYNNEI. V shed 5 bases and J shed 4 bases, with 11 bases lying between them. This CDR3 spans 13 amino acids. CDR3 coding DNA: TGTGCCAGCAGTTTCCAGGGGACCACTGAAGCTTTCTTT. This encodes CASSFQGTTEAFF.

This clone was detected only a few times. V is TRBV7-9 and J is TRBJ1-2, with unresolved D. Between the trimmed V and J ends, which lost 5 bases and 8 bases, there was a span of 15 bases. This CDR3 is built from 13 residues. CDR1 is SEHNR and CDR2 is FQNEAQ in the germline V gene (reference sequence). The CDR3 DNA follows: TGTGCCAGCAGCCAAGACACTCGTTGGGGCTACACCTTC. Its translation: CASSQDTRWGYTF.

The chain employs TRBV5-1 and TRBJ2-7; the match to TRBD1 covers 9 bases. CDR3 size: 17 residues. Germline V CDR1 and CDR2: SGHRS, YFSETQ. The J segment lost 2 bases and the V segment lost 3 bases, leaving 12 bases of the junction unmatched. CDR3 sequence (DNA): TGCGCCAGCAGCTGGGGGTCCACGGGACAGGGAACCTACGAGCAGTACTTC. Encoded protein: CASSWGSTGQGTYEQYF.

The chain employs TRBV5-5 and TRBJ2-3, with D tentatively TRBD2 (5 bases). This CDR3 region has 14 residues. Germline V gives CDR1 SGHKS, CDR2 YYEKEE (reference sequence). Trimming removed 4 bases from V and 3 bases from J, with 12 bases in between. CDR3 bases: TGTGCCAGCAGCCCCGGGGTCAATACAGATACGCAGTATTTT. It is translated as CASSPGVNTDTQYF.

CDR3 sequence: CASRTQNEKLFF. CDR3 DNA sequence: TGTGCCAGCAGAACGCAGAATGAAAAACTGTTTTTT. The V and J genes are TRBV25-1 and TRBJ1-4; D remains ambiguous. Trimming pared 6 bases from V and 5 bases from J, leaving 7 bases between. This CDR3 contains 12 residues. In germline, CDR1 is MGHDK, CDR2 SYGVNS.

The chain links TRBV3-1 (or the pseudogene TRBV3-2) to TRBJ1-6; TRBD1 agrees at 9 bases. Per the germline V gene, CDR1 is LGHDT and CDR2 is YNNKEL (reference sequence). The J segment lost 10 bases and the V segment lost 6 bases, leaving 10 bases of the junction unmatched. This CDR3 is built from 15 residues. The CDR3 protein is CASRSTGTGNSPLHF. CDR3 in DNA: TGTGCCAGCAGAAGTACAGGGACAGGGAACTCACCCCTCCACTTT.

The gene calls are TRBV7-9 and TRBJ2-1, with TRBD2 matching 9 bases. V dropped 3 bases and J dropped 7; count of bases not matched to a gene: 7. The germline V gene encodes CDR1 SEHNR and CDR2 FQNEAQ (reference sequence). The CDR3 consists of 15 residues. The CDR3 protein is CASSLTGTSRNEQFF. The CDR3 bases are TGTGCCAGCAGCTTGACCGGGACTAGCCGTAATGAGCAGTTCTTC.

V usage is TRBV18 and J usage is TRBJ1-2; TRBD1 agrees at 7 bases. Germline V gene lookup returns CDR1 KGHSH and CDR2 LQKENI. The length of the CDR3 is 14 residues. Germline trimming cut 3 bases from V and 7 bases from J; bases unmatched to any gene: 8. DNA of the CDR3: TGTGCCAGCTCACCGTCTAGACAGGGTATTGGCTACACCTTC. Translation gives CASSPSRQGIGYTF.

The V call is TRBV5-1, the J call TRBJ2-3; D remains unclear. Germline V gives CDR1 SGHRS, CDR2 YFSETQ. V dropped 0 bases and J dropped 9 bases, with 8 bases sitting between them. This CDR3 contains 12 residues. The CDR3 coding sequence is TGCGCCAGCAGCTTGGTTCCTACGACGCAGTATTTT. Translated: CASSLVPTTQYF.

The CDR3 bases are TGTGCCAGCTCACCTCAGAGGGGACAGGAGAATGAAAAACTGTTTTTT. Its translation: CASSPQRGQENEKLFF. The chain is built from TRBV18 and TRBJ1-4, with 8 bases aligning to TRBD1. Germline CDR1 reads KGHSH; CDR2 reads LQKENI. V was clipped by 3 bases and J by 5 bases; unmatched bases: 8. The CDR3 has 16 amino acids.

V is TRBV20-1 and J is TRBJ2-7; a weak D match, TRBD1 (6 bases). V lost 3 bases and J 1 base, leaving 13 bases between the germline ends. CDR1 and CDR2 from the germline V gene are DFQATT and SNEGSKA (reference sequence). This CDR3 comprises 14 residues. This chain's CDR3 is CSASQGLESYEQYF. For the CDR3, the DNA is TGCAGTGCTAGTCAGGGGCTAGAATCCTACGAGCAGTACTTC.

Comments on this clone: The DNA is omitted, as the CDR3 cannot be located on it reliably, and the CDR3 follows TCRdb's listing. V and J are TRBV6-5 and TRBJ1-1; TRBD1, as called in the table, went unchecked against the DNA. With termini counted, the CDR3 has 14 amino acids. Germline assignment: CDR1 MNHEY and CDR2 SVGAGI. The chain's CDR3 is CASILGLPFVEAFF.

This chain links TRBV6-5 with TRBJ1-2, with 7 positions matching TRBD1. J gave up 6 bases and V 0 bases, and 7 bases lay outside the gene matches. The CDR3 contains 15 residues. Germline-derived CDR1 and CDR2 are MNHEY and SVGAGI. CDR3 in amino acids: CASSYSIGQVHGYTF. The CDR3 coding sequence is TGTGCCAGCAGTTACTCGATAGGACAGGTTCATGGCTACACCTTC.

The chain couples TRBV18 to TRBJ2-3, with TRBD2 as a possible D gene (6 bases). Germline V lookup: CDR1 KGHSH, CDR2 LQKENI. V was pared by 8 bases and J by 4 bases, with 19 bases between. The CDR3 loop spans 15 amino acids. In DNA, the CDR3 is TGTGCCAGCAGGAGGGACCATTCAGATCCAGATACGCAGTATTTT. It specifies CASRRDHSDPDTQYF. Filled out from reference TRBV18 and TRBJ2-3, the complete variable domain reads NAGVMQNPRHLVRRRGQEARLRCSPMKGHSHVYWYRQLPEEGLKFMVYLQKENIIDESGMPKERFSAEFPKEGPSILRIQQVVRGDSAAYFCASRRDHSDPDTQYFGPGTRLTVL.

In its sample, this clone was seen once. This sequence joins TRBV4-2 and TRBJ1-2, with 12 bases lining up with TRBD1. The length of the CDR3 is 15 residues. The V and J ends lost 3 bases and 6 bases, in that order; junction bases with no gene match: 5. Germline V gene lookup returns CDR1 LGHNA and CDR2 YNFKEQ. The CDR3 sequence: CASSQLGQGANGYTF. The CDR3 DNA sequence: TGTGCCAGCAGCCAGTTGGGACAGGGGGCAAATGGCTACACCTTC.

This clone was counted only a few times. This chain uses TRBV7-8 with TRBJ2-7, with D hard to call. Deletions cut 5 bases from V and 7 bases from J, with 12 bases between. CDR3 length equals 12 residues. Germline loops: CDR1 SGHVS, CDR2 FQNEAQ. The chain's CDR3 is CASSPTGLEQYF. CDR3 nucleotide sequence: TGTGCCAGCAGCCCCACCGGGTTAGAGCAGTACTTC.